Listed below are T cell receptor beta chains from one sample, sequenced in a study of T cell responses to AZD1222 COVID-19 vaccine. Clones were sequenced by immunoSEQ multiplex PCR, and TCRdb holds only the in-frame ones, with some missing. The sample has roughly 130,000 clones, roughly 90% seen once. The specimen comprised peripheral blood, sampled on day 0 of AZD1222 vaccination. These receptors all come from an adult in good health. Both conserved end residues are trimmed from each CDR3. Fields, in order: V gene, J gene, CDR3 protein.

TRBV5-4,TRBJ2-7,ASSALGEQY
TRBV7-9,TRBJ1-1,ASSLVRDYEAF
TRBV29-1,TRBJ2-7,SVEGRGYEQY
TRBV7-2,TRBJ2-5,ASSPRETQY
TRBV4-1,TRBJ2-1,ASSPSPGLGYNEQF
TRBV29-1,TRBJ1-2,SAHLGQGGYT
TRBV5-1,TRBJ1-4,ASSFYGVRGEKLF
TRBV28,TRBJ1-5,ASSPQGYLNQPQH
TRBV7-9,TRBJ2-2,ASSPEGTLPVTGELF
TRBV21-1,TRBJ1-6,ASSNFRIYPDSYNSPLH
TRBV30,TRBJ2-5,AWSATGLGKTQY
TRBV13,TRBJ2-1,ASTWTSGGPEQF
TRBV4-3,TRBJ1-1,ASSQEVRGGRSTEAF
TRBV28,TRBJ2-1,ASSFSGGPNEQF
TRBV29-1,TRBJ2-7,SVDLAGTYEQY
TRBV27,TRBJ2-5,ASSLLAGGRGTQY
TRBV7-3,TRBJ2-1,ASSAAGVVEQF
TRBV18,TRBJ1-6,ASSPEGVVNSPLH
TRBV6-1,TRBJ1-3,ASSEGDAGNTIY
TRBV4-3,TRBJ1-2,ASSQTRDNYGYT